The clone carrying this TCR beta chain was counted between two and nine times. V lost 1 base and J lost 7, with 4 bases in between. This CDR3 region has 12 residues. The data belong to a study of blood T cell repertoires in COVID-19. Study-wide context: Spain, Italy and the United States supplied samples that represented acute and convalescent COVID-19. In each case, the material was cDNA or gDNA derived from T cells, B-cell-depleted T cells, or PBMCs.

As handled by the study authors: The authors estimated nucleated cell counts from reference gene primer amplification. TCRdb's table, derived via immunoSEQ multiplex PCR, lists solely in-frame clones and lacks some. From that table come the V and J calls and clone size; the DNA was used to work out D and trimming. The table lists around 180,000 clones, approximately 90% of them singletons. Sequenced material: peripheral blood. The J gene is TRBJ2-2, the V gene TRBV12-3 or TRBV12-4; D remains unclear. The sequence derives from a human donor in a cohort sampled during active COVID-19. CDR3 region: CASSLDLGELFF. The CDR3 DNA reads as TGTGCCAGCAGTTTAGATCTCGGGGAGCTGTTTTTT.